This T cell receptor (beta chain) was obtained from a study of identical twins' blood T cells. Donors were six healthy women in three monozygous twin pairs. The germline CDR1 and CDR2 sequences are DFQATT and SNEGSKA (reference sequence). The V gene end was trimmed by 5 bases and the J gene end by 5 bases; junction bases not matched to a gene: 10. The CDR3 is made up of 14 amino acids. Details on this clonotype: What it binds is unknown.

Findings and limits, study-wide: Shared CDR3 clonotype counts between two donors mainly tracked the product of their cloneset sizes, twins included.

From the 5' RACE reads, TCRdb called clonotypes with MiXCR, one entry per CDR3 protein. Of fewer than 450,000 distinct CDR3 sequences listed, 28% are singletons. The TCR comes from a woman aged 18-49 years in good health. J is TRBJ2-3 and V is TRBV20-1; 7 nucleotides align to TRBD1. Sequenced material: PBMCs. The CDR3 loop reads CSASRGSSQDTQYF. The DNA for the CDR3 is TGCAGTGCTTCCAGGGGGAGCTCCCAAGATACGCAGTATTTT.